The 29 T cell receptor beta chains below all came from one sample that was sequenced in a study of T-cell reconstitution after alpha-beta-depleted transplantation in children. The study's findings and limits: T cells produced anew were the main source of T-cell counts and diversity one year after transplant.

Researchers prepared the TCRbeta library using unique molecular identifiers, the study reports. TCRdb re-called the PCR reads with MiXCR, one entry per CDR3 protein. The sample lists some 300,000 distinct CDR3 sequences, nearly 8% seen once, with 9.1% in the top ten. These receptors are not linked to any known antigen. The sample in question was peripheral blood, obtained 360 days after TCRalphabeta/CD19-depleted stem cell transplant. The source is a female patient aged 2-10 years who had a stem cell transplant for Fanconi anemia, so the T cells may come from the graft donor.

V gene TRBV2 combines with J gene TRBJ2-2, with TRBD1 identical over 9 bases. Per germline, CDR1 SNHLY and CDR2 FYNNEI. The CDR3 runs 15 residues. After removal of 6 bases from V and 6 bases from J, the junction contained 8 bases not matched to a gene. CDR3 DNA sequence: TGTGCCAGCAGGGGACAGGGACGAGAAGCCGGGGAGCTGTTTTTT. Its translation: CASRGQGREAGELFF. Filled out from reference TRBV2 and TRBJ2-2, the complete variable domain reads EPEVTQTPSHQVTQMGQEVILRCVPISNHLYFYWYRQILGQKVEFLVSFYNNEISEKSEIFDDQFSVERPDGSNFTLKIRSTKLEDSAMYFCASRGQGREAGELFFGEGSRLTVL.

A few counts support this clonotype. V and J are TRBV2 and TRBJ2-5; 10 positions match TRBD1. The trim removed 4 bases at V and 1 base at J, leaving 6 bases unmatched. From germline, CDR1 is SNHLY and CDR2 FYNNEI. The CDR3 length is 16 residues. CDR3 residues: CASSGQGAFPQETQYF. For the CDR3, the DNA is TGTGCCAGCAGTGGACAGGGGGCTTTCCCCCAAGAGACCCAGTACTTC.

This rearrangement joins TRBV28 to TRBJ1-3; D is unresolved. This CDR3 contains 15 residues. V was clipped by 5 bases and J by 0 bases, with 11 bases between them. Germline CDR1 reads MDHEN; CDR2 reads SYDVKM. The CDR3 loop reads CASSLVFPSGNTIYF. Here the CDR3 DNA reads TGTGCCAGCAGTCTCGTTTTCCCCTCTGGAAACACCATATATTTT.

This clonotype was recorded only once. In this CDR3 the conserved last residue, phenylalanine or tryptophan, is missing, so a read error is likely. This sequence joins TRBV20-1 and TRBJ2-7; D remains unclear. Trimming stripped 5 bases from V and 4 bases from J, with 12 bases between. The CDR3 runs to 12 residues. Germline loops: CDR1 DFQATT, CDR2 SNEGSKA (reference sequence). The CDR3 bases are TGCAGTGCTTTCGGACCTTTATACGAGCAGTACTAC. Protein: CSAFGPLYEQYY.

This clonotype was observed many times. The rearrangement links TRBV28 to TRBJ2-1; TRBD2 might be the D (6 bases). CDR3 length: 12 residues. Trimming took off 6 bases at V and 8 bases at J, with 11 bases between the two ends. Germline V CDR1 and CDR2: MDHEN, SYDVKM. In DNA, the CDR3 is TGTGCCAGCAGCCAATCGGGGGATGAGCAGTTCTTC. It is translated as CASSQSGDEQFF.

This clonotype appeared a few times. This chain connects TRBV6-2 or TRBV6-3 to TRBJ2-3; D may be TRBD1 (7 bases). V was trimmed by 2 bases and J by 4 bases, leaving 19 bases between them. Germline CDR1 MNHEY, CDR2 SVGEGT. The length of the CDR3 is 17 residues. The CDR3 loop is CASSYSFGQGGPDTQYF. Written as DNA, the CDR3 is TGTGCCAGCAGTTACAGCTTTGGGCAGGGGGGACCAGATACGCAGTATTTT.

This clonotype was counted a few times. A single base is all that separates this from a far larger clone, so a read error is likely. This is likely a read error, given that the CDR3 carries no conserved phenylalanine or tryptophan at its end. The chain joins TRBV12-3 or TRBV12-4 to TRBJ1-6, with 10 bases identical to TRBD1. J lost 7 bases, V lost 3 bases, and 0 bases had no gene match. The CDR3 loop spans 14 amino acids. The CDR3 nucleotides read TGTGCCAGCAGTTTGGGACAGGGGAATTCACCCCTCCACTGT. Protein product: CASSLGQGNSPLHC.

This clonotype was detected ten times or more. This chain uses TRBV5-1 with TRBJ2-3; 11 nucleotides match TRBD2. V was pared by 4 bases and J by 1 base, with 5 bases of the junction left unmatched. Per the germline V gene, CDR1 is SGHRS and CDR2 is YFSETQ. The CDR3 spans 16 residues. CDR3 protein: CASSVLAGDRTDTQYF. The CDR3 region has the DNA TGCGCCAGCAGCGTACTAGCGGGGGACCGCACAGATACGCAGTATTTT.

This clonotype was counted many times. This chain uses TRBV11-1 with TRBJ1-1, with no clear D. The germline V gene has CDR1 SGHAT and CDR2 FQDESV (reference sequence). The CDR3 has 13 residues. Trimming took off 5 bases at V and 10 bases at J, with 17 bases between the two ends. This CDR3 reads CASSPATDNRAFF. In DNA, the CDR3 is TGTGCCAGCAGCCCGGCGACCGACAATCGAGCTTTCTTT.

There are a few counts of this clonotype. Here the CDR3 DNA reads TGTGCCACCAGCAGAGATATTAATCAGCCCCAGCATTTT. Amino acids: CATSRDINQPQHF. This rearrangement joins TRBV15 to TRBJ1-5; the D is unclear. V was pared by 0 bases and J by 4 bases, with 4 bases between. The CDR3 runs 13 residues. In germline, CDR1 is LNHNV, CDR2 YYDKDF (reference sequence).

There are a few counts of this clonotype. The chain joins TRBV19 to TRBJ1-4; 7 positions agree with TRBD1. Germline CDR1 is LNHDA and CDR2 is SQIVND (reference sequence). V trimming: 3 bases; J trimming: 8 bases; junction bases outside the gene matches: 15. This CDR3 region has 17 residues. CDR3 DNA: TGTGCCAGTAGTATTTTACAGGGGATCAGTCAAGCGGAAAAACTGTTTTTT. Its protein product is CASSILQGISQAEKLFF.

This clonotype has at least ten counts. V usage is TRBV5-1 and J usage is TRBJ2-1, with unresolved D. CDR3 length equals 13 residues. Trimming removed 4 bases at V and 2 bases at J, with 7 bases between. Per germline, CDR1 SGHRS and CDR2 YFSETQ. CDR3 bases: TGCGCCAGCAGCCCTCGAACCTACAATGAGCAGTTCTTC. It specifies CASSPRTYNEQFF.

This chain connects TRBV7-6 to TRBJ2-5; D is perhaps TRBD1 or TRBD2 (5 bases each). The V end lost 4 bases, the J end lost 1 base, and 10 bases lay between the germline ends. Germline assignment: CDR1 SGHVS and CDR2 FNYEAQ. The CDR3 consists of 14 residues. CDR3: CASSWVGAQETQYF. The CDR3 nucleotides read TGTGCCAGCAGCTGGGTCGGGGCCCAAGAGACCCAGTACTTC.

This clonotype was seen just once. This could be a read error, since a much larger clone is one nucleotide away. J is TRBJ2-4 and V is TRBV3-1; no clear D. The CDR3 totals 16 residues. Germline V CDR1 and CDR2: LGHDT, YNNKEL (reference sequence). The CDR3, as DNA: TGTGCCACCAGCCAAGAGGTCAGGAAAGCCAAAAACATTCAGTACTTC. This codes for CATSQEVRKAKNIQYF.

This clonotype occurred many times. The chain carries TRBV7-2 and TRBJ2-1; D not certain. Germline values: CDR1 SGHTA, CDR2 FQGNSA. V lost 1 base, J lost 3 bases, and 7 bases lay in between. The CDR3 covers 14 residues. The CDR3 spells CASSLGGYYNEQFF. In DNA form, the CDR3 reads TGTGCCAGCAGCTTAGGCGGCTACTACAATGAGCAGTTCTTC.

This clonotype was seen at least ten times. The CDR3 region is CASSLAVQMNTEAFF. In nucleotides, the CDR3 is TGTGCCAGCAGTTTAGCCGTACAGATGAACACTGAAGCTTTCTTT. This chain links TRBV28 with TRBJ1-1, with D unclear. V lost 2 bases, J lost 0 bases, and 10 bases lay in between. Per germline, CDR1 MDHEN and CDR2 SYDVKM. The CDR3 covers 15 residues.

This clonotype was detected ten times or more. The chain uses TRBV7-2 and TRBJ2-3; TRBD1 agrees at 8 bases. The length of the CDR3 is 17 residues. CDR1 and CDR2 from the germline V gene are SGHTA and FQGNSA. J gave up 1 base and V 5 bases, and 11 bases lay outside the gene matches. CDR3 residues: CASSPGTGILGTDTQYF. Written as DNA, the CDR3 is TGTGCCAGCAGCCCCGGGACAGGAATTTTAGGCACAGATACGCAGTATTTT. Combining the CDR3 with reference TRBV7-2 and TRBJ2-3 gives the whole variable domain GAGVSQSPSNKVTEKGKDVELRCDPISGHTALYWYRQSLGQGLEFLIYFQGNSAPDKSGLPSDRFSAERTGGSVSTLTIQRTQQEDSAVYLCASSPGTGILGTDTQYFGPGTRLTVL.

At least ten counts were recorded for this clonotype. This chain joins TRBV7-8 and TRBJ2-7; D gene uncertain. The germline CDR1 and CDR2 sequences are SGHVS and FQNEAQ. Trimming pared 2 bases from V and 4 bases from J, leaving 6 bases between. The CDR3 extends over 12 amino acids. The CDR3 is CASSLRAYEQYV. The CDR3 DNA follows: TGTGCCAGCAGCTTACGGGCGTACGAGCAGTACGTC.

In this sample, this clonotype turned up many times. The chain carries TRBV12-5 and TRBJ2-3; 8 bases map to TRBD2. The CDR3 totals 13 residues. Germline V gene data show CDR1 as LGHNT and CDR2 as FRNRAP. The V segment lost 6 bases and the J segment 6 bases; nucleotides outside the gene matches: 5. CDR3 region: CASGTGGPDTQYF. The CDR3 DNA follows: TGTGCTAGTGGCACGGGGGGGCCGGATACGCAGTATTTT. Full variable domain (rest looked up from reference TRBV12-5 and TRBJ2-3): DARVTQTPRHKVTEMGQEVTMRCQPILGHNTVFWYRQTMMQGLELLAYFRNRAPLDDSGMPKDRFSAEMPDATLATLKIQPSEPRDSAVYFCASGTGGPDTQYFGPGTRLTVL.

This clonotype was detected only once. The rearrangement joins TRBV5-1 to TRBJ2-5, with D possibly TRBD1 on 5 matching bases. CDR3 length: 14 residues. With 4 bases removed from V and 0 bases from J, the gap between germline ends came to 10 bases. Per the germline V gene, CDR1 is SGHRS and CDR2 is YFSETQ. The CDR3 spells CASSTRTNQETQYF. The CDR3 nucleotides are TGCGCCAGCAGCACCCGGACAAACCAAGAGACCCAGTACTTC.

This clonotype was observed at least ten times. The rearrangement joins TRBV6-1 to TRBJ2-1; D unresolved. Germline CDR1 MNHNS, CDR2 SASEGT. The CDR3 runs 13 residues. V was trimmed by 6 bases and J by 5 bases, leaving 11 bases between them. The CDR3 coding sequence is TGTGCCAGCAGGCAGACATATCACAATGAGCAGTTCTTC. This gives the protein CASRQTYHNEQFF.

The chain couples TRBV9 to TRBJ2-2; D unresolved. This CDR3 is 14 amino acids long. CDR1 is SGDLS and CDR2 is YYNGEE in the germline V gene. Trimming removed 3 bases at V and 2 bases at J, with 8 bases between. The CDR3, as DNA: TGTGCCAGCAGCGCTAAAACTAACACCGGGGAGCTGTTTTTT. Translation gives CASSAKTNTGELFF.

This clonotype was seen at least ten times. The V call is TRBV5-5, the J call TRBJ2-1; 10 bases align to TRBD2. The germline V gene has CDR1 SGHKS and CDR2 YYEKEE (reference sequence). This CDR3 has 16 amino acids. Trimming at V came to 1 base and at J to 7 bases, leaving 8 bases not matched to a gene. CDR3 bases: TGTGCCAGCAGCTTGTTACTAGCGGGATTCACGAATGAGCAGTTCTTC. It codes for CASSLLLAGFTNEQFF.

The V call is TRBV28, the J call TRBJ1-1, with a weak D call TRBD1 (6 bases). V lost 6 bases and J 0 bases, leaving 17 bases between the germline ends. This CDR3 spans 16 amino acids. CDR1 MDHEN and CDR2 SYDVKM come from the germline V gene. CDR3 coding DNA: TGTGCCAGCAGCCCCTGGACAGACCGGATGAACACTGAAGCTTTCTTT. This translates into CASSPWTDRMNTEAFF.

In its sample, this clonotype was seen many times. The chain is built from TRBV9 and TRBJ1-2; D perhaps matches TRBD1 (5 bases). Trimming removed 3 bases at V and 4 bases at J, with 13 bases between. Per the germline V gene, CDR1 is SGDLS and CDR2 is YYNGEE. This CDR3 is built from 14 residues. The CDR3 DNA reads as TGTGCCAGCAGCGAATCCAGGGACTCCTATGGCTACACCTTC. Protein: CASSESRDSYGYTF.

With respect to this clonotype: This may come from a read error, since a much larger clone is one base off. The rearrangement uses TRBV2 and TRBJ2-5; a possible D gene is TRBD2 (5 bases). The V gene lost 4 bases and the J gene lost 4 bases, with 10 bases spanning the gap. Germline CDR1 is SNHLY and CDR2 is FYNNEI. The CDR3 runs to 13 residues. CDR3 in amino acids: CASSVRALETQYF. DNA of the CDR3: TGTGCCAGCAGTGTGAGGGCACTAGAGACCCAGTACTTC.

This clonotype was seen many times. The chain uses TRBV20-1 and TRBJ2-2; 11 bases fit TRBD1. This CDR3 spans 16 amino acids. Trimming took 2 bases from V and 3 from J; bases not matched to a gene: 5. Germline V lookup: CDR1 DFQATT, CDR2 SNEGSKA (reference sequence). This CDR3 reads CSARFWTGGDTGELFF. The DNA for the CDR3 is TGCAGTGCTAGATTTTGGACAGGGGGCGACACCGGGGAGCTGTTTTTT.

This clonotype appeared many times. The V and J genes are TRBV20-1 and TRBJ1-2; 7 nucleotides align to TRBD1. The CDR3 runs to 13 residues. CDR1 and CDR2 from the germline V gene are DFQATT and SNEGSKA (reference sequence). After removal of 1 base from V and 9 bases from J, the junction contained 8 bases not matched to a gene. CDR3 protein: CSARGLTGRSYTF. The DNA of the CDR3 is TGCAGTGCTAGAGGCCTGACAGGGAGAAGCTACACCTTC.

This clonotype has a count of ten or more. This chain links TRBV12-3 or TRBV12-4 with TRBJ2-1; weak D call: TRBD2 (5 bases). The CDR3 length is 14 residues. The V end was cut by 3 bases, the J end by 2 bases, with 8 bases between. CDR3: CASSFQAAYNEQFF. Here the CDR3 DNA reads TGTGCCAGCAGTTTTCAAGCGGCCTACAATGAGCAGTTCTTC.